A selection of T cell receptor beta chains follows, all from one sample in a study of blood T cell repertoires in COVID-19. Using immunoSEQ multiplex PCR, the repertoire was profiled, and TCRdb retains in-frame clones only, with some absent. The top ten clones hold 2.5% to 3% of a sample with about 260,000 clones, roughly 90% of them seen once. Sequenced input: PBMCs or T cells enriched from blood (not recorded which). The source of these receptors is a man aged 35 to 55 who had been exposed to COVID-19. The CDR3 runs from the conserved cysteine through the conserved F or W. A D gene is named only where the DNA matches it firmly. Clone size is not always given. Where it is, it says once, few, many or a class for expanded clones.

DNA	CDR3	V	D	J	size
TGTGCCAGCAGAGACCCGGGACTAGCGGGAGGTTGGTCCTACAATGAGCAGTTCTTC	CASRDPGLAGGWSYNEQFF	TRBV28	TRBD2	TRBJ2-1	.
TGCGCCAGCAGCCAAACGGGACACAGTACTGAAGCTTTCTTT	CASSQTGHSTEAFF	TRBV4-1	.	TRBJ1-1	.
TGCAGCGTCGGAGCCCCGACAGGGCTTAGCAATCAGCCCCAGCATTTT	CSVGAPTGLSNQPQHF	TRBV29-1	TRBD1	TRBJ1-5	.
TGTGCCAGTAGTATCCATCCCAGGGTTCCTGGAAACACCATATATTTT	CASSIHPRVPGNTIYF	TRBV19	.	TRBJ1-3	.
TGCGCCAGCAGCTTGCAAGGGACAGGGGATGAAAAACTGTTTTTT	CASSLQGTGDEKLFF	TRBV5-1	TRBD1	TRBJ1-4	.
TGTGCCAGCAGTTACTCCCTCAGGGCTAATGAAAAACTGTTTTTT	CASSYSLRANEKLFF	TRBV6-5	.	TRBJ1-4	.
TGTGCCAGCAGTAGTCGACAGGGGGTTGGCACTGAAGCTTTCTTT	CASSSRQGVGTEAFF	TRBV6-5	TRBD1	TRBJ1-1	.
TGTGCCATCAGCCGAACAGGGGATGCTGGAAACACCATATATTTT	CAISRTGDAGNTIYF	TRBV10-3	TRBD1	TRBJ1-3	few
TGTGCCAGCATCTCCCGGGGGGCCGAGCAGTACTTC	CASISRGAEQYF	TRBV21-1	.	TRBJ2-7	once
TGTGCCAGCAGCGTAGAGATGGGAGCGGGAGGGCCGGGAGAGACCCAGTACTTC	CASSVEMGAGGPGETQYF	TRBV9	TRBD2	TRBJ2-5	.
TGCGCCAGCAGCCGCGGGACAGGGGGAAAGTACCAAGAGACCCAGTACTTC	CASSRGTGGKYQETQYF	TRBV4-3	TRBD1	TRBJ2-5	.
TGTGCCTGGAGTTTCCAGGGTAATTCACCCCTCCACTTT	CAWSFQGNSPLHF	TRBV30	.	TRBJ1-6	.
TGCAGTGCTAGAGATTCAGGATTACAGTTCTTC	CSARDSGLQFF	TRBV20-1	.	TRBJ2-1	.
TGTGCCAGCAGGCTAGCGGCGACCTCCTACGAGCAGTACTTC	CASRLAATSYEQYF	TRBV27	TRBD2	TRBJ2-7	.
TGTGCCAGCAGTGTAGCCAGGGGTGGGTATGGCTACACCTTC	CASSVARGGYGYTF	TRBV27	.	TRBJ1-2	once
TGCAGCGCCCTACTGACTAGTTATTCAACCTACGAGCAGTACTTC	CSALLTSYSTYEQYF	TRBV29-1	.	TRBJ2-7	.
TGCGCCAGCAGTCAATTTCTTACTAGCGGGCTATACAATGAGCAGTTCTTC	CASSQFLTSGLYNEQFF	TRBV23-1	TRBD2	TRBJ2-1	.
TGTGCCAGCAGCCAAGCTAGGCGGGACAGGGAAACGGAGACCCAGTACTTC	CASSQARRDRETETQYF	TRBV14	TRBD1	TRBJ2-5	.
TGTGCCAGCAGCTCCCAGGGACAGTCTGGAAACACCATATATTTT	CASSSQGQSGNTIYF	TRBV7-9	TRBD1	TRBJ1-3	.
TGTGCCAGCAGTGGACGACAGTCGAACACTGAAGCTTTCTTT	CASSGRQSNTEAFF	TRBV27	.	TRBJ1-1	.
TGTGCCAGCAGCTCTAGCACCGACAATGAGCAGTTCTTC	CASSSSTDNEQFF	TRBV7-3	.	TRBJ2-1	.
TGTGCCAGCAGTGAACCCCCCATTCGGAATCAGCCCCAGCATTTT	CASSEPPIRNQPQHF	TRBV2	.	TRBJ1-5	.
TGTGCCAGCAGCGTAGGGAGCAGGGGGCGAGTTAACTATGGCTACACCTTC	CASSVGSRGRVNYGYTF	TRBV9	TRBD1	TRBJ1-2	.
TGTGCCAGCAGTCGTACTGGGACAGGATCTTACGAGCAGTACTTC	CASSRTGTGSYEQYF	TRBV28	TRBD1	TRBJ2-7	.
TGTGCCAGCTCACACCTCGACACCCCTTTTAATTCACCCCTCCACTTT	CASSHLDTPFNSPLHF	TRBV18	.	TRBJ1-6	.
TGTGCCAGCAGCAAAGCTGGCTCATGTACTAGCGGGGTTACTAGCACAGATACGCAGTATTTT	CASSKAGSCTSGVTSTDTQYF	TRBV21-1	.	TRBJ2-3	once
TGTGCCAGCAGCTTCGACGGGTCCGGTAATTCACCCCTCCACTTT	CASSFDGSGNSPLHF	TRBV7-9	.	TRBJ1-6	.
TGTGCCAGTAGTATAGGGACAGGGGGGTCTTCCACAGATACGCAGTATTTT	CASSIGTGGSSTDTQYF	TRBV19	TRBD1	TRBJ2-3	.
TGTGCCAGCAGCCCAGACCCGGGACTAGCAAGATACGAGCAGTACTTC	CASSPDPGLARYEQYF	TRBV5-4	TRBD2	TRBJ2-7	.
TGTGCCAGCAGCTTGGTCGGTCTTAGCACAGATACGCAGTATTTT	CASSLVGLSTDTQYF	TRBV5-6	.	TRBJ2-3	.
TGTGCCAGCAGCGCGGCTCAGGGTCTGGACGGCTACACCTTC	CASSAAQGLDGYTF	TRBV9	.	TRBJ1-2	once
TGTGCCAGTCGCGCATCGGTGGAGGGAAACACCATATATTTT	CASRASVEGNTIYF	TRBV6-6	.	TRBJ1-3	.
TGTGCCAGCAGTTTGTCCCCCCACAATAATGAGCAGTTCTTC	CASSLSPHNNEQFF	TRBV28	.	TRBJ2-1	once
TGTGCCAGTAGTACAACAACAGGGGCAGATACGCAGTATTTT	CASSTTTGADTQYF	TRBV19	TRBD1	TRBJ2-3	.
TGTGCCAGCAGCTCCCGGATGAGGACCTACAATGAGCAGTTCTTC	CASSSRMRTYNEQFF	TRBV7-2	.	TRBJ2-1	.
TGCGCCAGCAGCCCGGGTGGCGGGAGCACAGATACGCAGTATTTT	CASSPGGGSTDTQYF	TRBV4-1	.	TRBJ2-3	.
TGTGCCAGCAGCGTTACGACTAGCGGGATTGGGCCCTACGAGCAGTACTTC	CASSVTTSGIGPYEQYF	TRBV9	TRBD2	TRBJ2-7	.
TGTGCCAGCAGCTTAGTTTTCGGGATTTCCAAAAACATTCAGTACTTC	CASSLVFGISKNIQYF	TRBV7-2	.	TRBJ2-4	.
TGTGCCAGCAGCCCATCCCCGGGACTACCTAGCTCCTACGAGCAGTACTTC	CASSPSPGLPSSYEQYF	TRBV7-6	TRBD2	TRBJ2-7	.
TGTGCCACCAGGACCCCGAGGACAGGGGACACTGAAGCTTTCTTT	CATRTPRTGDTEAFF	TRBV15	TRBD1	TRBJ1-1	.
TGTGCCAGCAGCTTAGCAGGCGGGACAACTAATGAAAAACTGTTTTTT	CASSLAGGTTNEKLFF	TRBV7-9	.	TRBJ1-4	.
TGTGCCAGCAGCTTTCGGACGGGAGGGGGAGCTTTCTTT	CASSFRTGGGAFF	TRBV5-5	.	TRBJ1-1	.
TGTGCCAGCAGCCAAGATTTGGGCAGGGTGGTCACTGAAGCTTTCTTT	CASSQDLGRVVTEAFF	TRBV14	.	TRBJ1-1	few
TGTGCCAGCAGCGGCCGTGGGCTGCTTCGTGACACCGGGGAGCTGTTTTTT	CASSGRGLLRDTGELFF	TRBV28	.	TRBJ2-2	once
TGTGCCTGGAGGACTTACCGGGAACCCCTCCACTTT	CAWRTYREPLHF	TRBV30	.	TRBJ1-6	.
TGTGCCAGCCACGGACTCGACTACAATGAGCAGTTCTTC	CASHGLDYNEQFF	TRBV7-6	.	TRBJ2-1	.
TGCGCCAGCAGCTCGGGCGCGGGAAGCTACGAGCAGTACTTC	CASSSGAGSYEQYF	TRBV5-1	.	TRBJ2-7	few
TGTGCCAGTAGTACACCGACTAGCGGACTCTTCTCCTACGAGCAGTACTTC	CASSTPTSGLFSYEQYF	TRBV19	TRBD2	TRBJ2-7	.
TGTGCCAGCAGCGCGGGACTCACCTCCTACAATGAGCAGTTCTTC	CASSAGLTSYNEQFF	TRBV11-2	.	TRBJ2-1	once
TGTGCCAGCAGCTTGGCCAGTAATCAGCCCCAGCATTTT	CASSLASNQPQHF	TRBV5-6	.	TRBJ1-5	.
TGTGCTAGTGGGAGTTCCTACGAGCAGTACTTC	CASGSSYEQYF	TRBV12-5	.	TRBJ2-7	.
TGCGCCAGCAGCGGGGGGACAGTGAACACTGAAGCTTTCTTT	CASSGGTVNTEAFF	TRBV5-1	TRBD1	TRBJ1-1	.
TGTGCCAGTAGTAAGGGAGGGACTGCTACCTACGAGCAGTACTTC	CASSKGGTATYEQYF	TRBV19	TRBD2	TRBJ2-7	.